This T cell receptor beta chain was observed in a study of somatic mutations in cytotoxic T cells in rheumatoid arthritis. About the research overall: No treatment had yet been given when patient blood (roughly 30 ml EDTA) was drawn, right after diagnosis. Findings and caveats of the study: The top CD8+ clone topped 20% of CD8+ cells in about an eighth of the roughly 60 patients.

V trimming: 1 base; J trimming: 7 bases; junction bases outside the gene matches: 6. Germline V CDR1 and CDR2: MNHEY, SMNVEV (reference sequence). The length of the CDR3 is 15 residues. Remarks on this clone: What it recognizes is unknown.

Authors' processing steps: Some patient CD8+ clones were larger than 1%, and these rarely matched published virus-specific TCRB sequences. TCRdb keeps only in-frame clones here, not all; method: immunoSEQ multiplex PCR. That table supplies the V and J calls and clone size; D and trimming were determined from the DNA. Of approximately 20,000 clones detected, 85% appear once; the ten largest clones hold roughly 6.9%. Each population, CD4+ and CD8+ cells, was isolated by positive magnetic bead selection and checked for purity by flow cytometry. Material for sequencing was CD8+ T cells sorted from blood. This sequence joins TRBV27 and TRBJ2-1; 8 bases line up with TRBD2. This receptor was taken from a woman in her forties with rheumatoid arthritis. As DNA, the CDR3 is TGTGCCAGCAGTTTATATAGCGGGGCTGGGAATGAGCAGTTCTTC. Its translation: CASSLYSGAGNEQFF.